The 2 T cell receptor beta chains in this list originate from one sample, sequenced in a study of blood T cell repertoires in COVID-19 (dated by TCRdb to 2020 to 2021). Receptors were amplified or captured by the immunoSEQ multiplex PCR assay. TCRdb holds this immuneACCESS table with in-frame rearrangements only. Some clones are missing; in checked studies, unresolved V genes explain under half, and the rest has no known cause. Across this sample there are about 190,000 clones, with 60% to 85% seen only once. Of the sample, 15% to 20% is held by the ten largest clones. Input material: peripheral blood. Receptors were obtained from a man aged 60 to 69 with active or convalescent COVID-19.

The V and J genes are TRBV11-2 and TRBJ2-7; tentatively, D is TRBD2 (7 bases). The ends were cut back, 0 bases at V and 6 bases at J, with 15 bases in the middle. The CDR3 is made up of 15 amino acids. In germline, CDR1 is SGHAT, CDR2 FQNNGV. CDR3 region: CASSLEYAGAVEQYF. The CDR3 DNA is TGTGCCAGCAGCTTAGAATACGCGGGGGCGGTCGAGCAGTACTTC.

The CDR3 DNA reads as TGTGCCAGCAGCTGGGGGGGTTCTTTTTTCTCCGGGGAGCTGTTTTTT. Translated: CASSWGGSFFSGELFF. J is TRBJ2-2 and V is TRBV5-4; TRBD2 agrees at 7 bases. The germline V gene has CDR1 SGHNT and CDR2 YYREEE (reference sequence). After removal of 3 bases from V and 6 bases from J, the junction contained 11 bases not matched to a gene. The CDR3 loop spans 16 amino acids.